This T cell receptor beta chain originates from a study of cytomegalovirus exposure and HLA in healthy donors. Study-wide results and limits: When analyzed later, a missense DCLRE1C variant was found to be linked to TCR beta V- and J-gene trimming. When a later analysis compared HLA-associated TCR beta chains with equally common others, the HLA-associated chains turned out to be more clonally expanded and to have lower generation probabilities.

Details on this clone: Its target is not known.

The CDR3 has 19 amino acids. PCR amplification relied on 60 Vbeta primers (plus 13 Jbeta primers). The assay was immunoSEQ multiplex PCR, and TCRdb's table has in-frame clones only and misses some. The sample holds 150,000 to 200,000 clones, less than 90% seen once. The chain has TRBV12-2 and TRBJ2-5; the listed D gene, TRBD2, was not tested against the DNA. TRBV12-2 is a pseudogene segment. The sample taken for sequencing was PBMCs. This TCR was recovered from a boy aged 5-17 years in good health and CMV-seronegative. The CDR3 DNA reads TGTGCAAGTCGCTTCATCGGAGTCGGGGGGCCGGGGGACCAAGAGACCCAGTACTTC. It translates to CASRFIGVGGPGDQETQYF.